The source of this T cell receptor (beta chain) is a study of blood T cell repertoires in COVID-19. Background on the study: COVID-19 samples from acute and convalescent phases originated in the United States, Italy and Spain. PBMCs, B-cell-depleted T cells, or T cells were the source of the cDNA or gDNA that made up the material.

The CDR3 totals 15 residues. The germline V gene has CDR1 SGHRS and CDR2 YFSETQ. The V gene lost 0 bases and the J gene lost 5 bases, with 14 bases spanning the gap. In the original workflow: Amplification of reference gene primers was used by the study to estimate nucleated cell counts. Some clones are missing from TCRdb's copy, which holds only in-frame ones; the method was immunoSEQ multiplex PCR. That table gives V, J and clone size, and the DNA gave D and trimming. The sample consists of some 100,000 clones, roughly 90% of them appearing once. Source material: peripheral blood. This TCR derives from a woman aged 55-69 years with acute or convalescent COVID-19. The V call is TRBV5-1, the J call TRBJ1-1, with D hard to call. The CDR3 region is CASSLVAPETTEAFF. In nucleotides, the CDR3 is TGCGCCAGCAGCTTGGTGGCACCCGAAACGACTGAAGCTTTCTTT.